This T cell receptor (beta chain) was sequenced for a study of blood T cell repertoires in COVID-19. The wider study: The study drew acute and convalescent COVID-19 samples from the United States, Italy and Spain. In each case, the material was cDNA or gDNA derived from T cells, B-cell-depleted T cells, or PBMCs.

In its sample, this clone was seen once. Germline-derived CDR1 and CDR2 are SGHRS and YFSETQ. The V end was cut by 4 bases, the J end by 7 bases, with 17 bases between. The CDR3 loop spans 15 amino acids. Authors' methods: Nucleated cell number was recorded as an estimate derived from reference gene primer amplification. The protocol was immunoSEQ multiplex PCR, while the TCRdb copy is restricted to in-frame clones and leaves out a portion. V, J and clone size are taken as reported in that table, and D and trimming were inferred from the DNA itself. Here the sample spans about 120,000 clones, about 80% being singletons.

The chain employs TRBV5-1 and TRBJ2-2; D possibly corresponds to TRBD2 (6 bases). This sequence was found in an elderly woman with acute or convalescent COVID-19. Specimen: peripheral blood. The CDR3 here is CASSLGTRADGELFF. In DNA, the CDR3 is TGCGCCAGCAGCCTAGGGACTCGAGCGGACGGGGAGCTGTTTTTT.